This record concerns one T cell receptor beta chain sequence. In the authors' methods: Estimated nucleated cell counts came from reference gene primer amplification. Libraries were prepared by immunoSEQ multiplex PCR; TCRdb keeps only in-frame clonotypes and omits some of them. The V and J calls and clone size come from that table; D and trimming were worked out from the DNA. The repertoire holds around 70,000 clones, with around nine tenths as singletons. The germline V gene has CDR1 LGHDT and CDR2 YNNKEL (reference sequence). Trimming removed 0 bases at V and 10 bases at J, with 28 bases between. The CDR3 consists of 19 residues. The data are from a study of blood T cell repertoires in COVID-19. Study context: Sites across the United States, Italy and Spain contributed samples from acute and convalescent COVID-19. In each case, the material was cDNA or gDNA derived from T cells, B-cell-depleted T cells, or PBMCs.

The specimen sequenced was peripheral blood. This clonotype was obtained from a man aged 55-75 years with acute or convalescent COVID-19. The chain links TRBV3-1 (or the pseudogene TRBV3-2) to TRBJ2-4, with TRBD2 as a possible D gene (5 bases). CDR3 region: CASSQEGSASRARVGIQYF. Here the CDR3 DNA reads TGTGCCAGCAGCCAAGAGGGGAGCGCTTCCCGGGCCCGGGTGGGGATTCAGTACTTC.